One sample yielded the 3 T cell receptor beta chains listed below, sequenced in a study of blood T cell repertoires in COVID-19. Using immunoSEQ multiplex PCR, the repertoire was profiled, and TCRdb retains in-frame clones only, with some absent. Of about 270,000 clones in the sample, approximately 81% were seen once. Sequences were obtained from peripheral blood. The source is a woman aged 55-70 years with active or convalescent COVID-19.

This chain connects TRBV29-1 to TRBJ1-2; tentative D call: TRBD1 (5 bases). CDR1 SQVTM and CDR2 ANQGSEA come from the germline V gene. The CDR3 length is 9 residues. V lost 4 bases and J lost 8, with 5 bases in between. In DNA, the CDR3 is TGCAGCGTTGGACAGGGCTACACCTTC. This codes for CSVGQGYTF.

This rearrangement joins TRBV11-3 to TRBJ2-5; the D gene is possibly TRBD1 (6 bases). CDR1 is SGHNT, CDR2 YENEEA, per germline. This CDR3 has 13 residues. The germline V and J ends were trimmed by 5 bases and 6 bases, with 13 bases remaining between them. CDR3 bases: TGTGCCAGCAGCGCTGGACAGAGAAAGACCCAGTACTTC. As protein: CASSAGQRKTQYF.

This clone was observed once. The chain links TRBV7-8 to TRBJ1-1, with unresolved D. The CDR3 sequence is 15 residues long. The V gene's germline CDR1 is SGHVS and CDR2 FQNEAQ. V dropped 1 base and J dropped 0 bases, with 9 bases sitting between them. Here the CDR3 DNA reads TGTGCCAGCAGCTTAGGGCGCGGAGTGAACACTGAAGCTTTCTTT. Amino acid sequence: CASSLGRGVNTEAFF.